The rows below give T cell receptor beta chains drawn from one sample of a study of cytomegalovirus exposure and HLA in healthy donors. Some clones are missing from TCRdb's copy, which holds only in-frame ones; the method was immunoSEQ multiplex PCR. Here the sample spans around 200,000 clones, about 79% being singletons. The sequenced sample was PBMCs. The receptors shown here come from a woman aged 45-65 years in good health and CMV-seronegative. The CDR3 runs from the conserved cysteine through the conserved F or W. The D gene is left open where the match is weak. The size field is filled for only some rows; it gives once, few, many or a size class.

V gene: TRBV6-5
J gene: TRBJ1-1
D gene: TRBD1
clone size: -
CDR3 DNA: TGTGCCAGCAGCTTCACAGGGGGTAGCACTGAAGCTTTCTTT
CDR3 protein: CASSFTGGSTEAFF

V gene: TRBV9
J gene: TRBJ1-2
D gene: -
clone size: -
CDR3 DNA: TGTGCCAGCAGCTCCCGAGCCCAGGGGTTCGGCTACACCTTC
CDR3 protein: CASSSRAQGFGYTF

V gene: TRBV28
J gene: TRBJ1-1
D gene: -
clone size: -
CDR3 DNA: TGTGCCACCATAGAGACATTGAACACTGAAGCTTTCTTT
CDR3 protein: CATIETLNTEAFF

V gene: TRBV10-3
J gene: TRBJ2-7
D gene: TRBD1
clone size: -
CDR3 DNA: TGTGCCATCAGTGAGGGACAGGTCTACGAGCAGTACTTC
CDR3 protein: CAISEGQVYEQYF

V gene: TRBV29-1
J gene: TRBJ2-5
D gene: -
clone size: once
CDR3 DNA: TGCAGCGCGTTAGGAGCGGAAGAGACCCAGTACTTC
CDR3 protein: CSALGAEETQYF

V gene: TRBV7-8
J gene: TRBJ2-7
D gene: TRBD1
clone size: -
CDR3 DNA: TGTGCCAGCGGTGGGGACAGGGGAGTCCACGAGCAGTACTTC
CDR3 protein: CASGGDRGVHEQYF

V gene: TRBV4-1
J gene: TRBJ2-7
D gene: -
clone size: -
CDR3 DNA: TGCGCCAGCAGCCCCTTATACAGGAGCTCCTACGAGCAGTACTTC
CDR3 protein: CASSPLYRSSYEQYF

V gene: TRBV5-1
J gene: TRBJ2-5
D gene: -
clone size: -
CDR3 DNA: TGCGCCAGCAGCTTACTACAGCCCGGGGCCCAGTACTTC
CDR3 protein: CASSLLQPGAQYF

V gene: TRBV9
J gene: TRBJ1-2
D gene: -
clone size: -
CDR3 DNA: TGTGCCAGCAGCCTAACCGGACAGCTCGGGGATGGCTACACCTTC
CDR3 protein: CASSLTGQLGDGYTF

V gene: TRBV29-1
J gene: TRBJ2-7
D gene: -
clone size: -
CDR3 DNA: TGCAGCGTGGGAGACTCCTACGAGCAGTACTTC
CDR3 protein: CSVGDSYEQYF

V gene: TRBV5-1
J gene: TRBJ1-1
D gene: -
clone size: -
CDR3 DNA: TGCGCCAGCAGCTTACAGGGTAAGAACACTGAAGCTTTCTTT
CDR3 protein: CASSLQGKNTEAFF

V gene: TRBV5-1
J gene: TRBJ2-5
D gene: TRBD1
clone size: -
CDR3 DNA: TGCGCCAGCAGCTTGGAGGGGACAGGGCGAGAGACCCAGTACTTC
CDR3 protein: CASSLEGTGRETQYF

V gene: TRBV4-1
J gene: TRBJ1-1
D gene: TRBD1
clone size: few
CDR3 DNA: TGCGCCAGCAGCCAAGTGGGACAGCAAGGAGCTTTCTTT
CDR3 protein: CASSQVGQQGAFF

V gene: TRBV7-2
J gene: TRBJ2-1
D gene: TRBD2
clone size: -
CDR3 DNA: TGTGCCAGCAGCTTAGAAGGGAGCGGGACGTGGGATGAGCAGTTCTTC
CDR3 protein: CASSLEGSGTWDEQFF

V gene: TRBV7-2
J gene: TRBJ1-6
D gene: -
clone size: -
CDR3 DNA: TGTGCCAGCAGCTTAGTGTTGGGCTTCAACTCACCCCTCCACTTT
CDR3 protein: CASSLVLGFNSPLHF

V gene: TRBV5-1
J gene: TRBJ1-1
D gene: TRBD1
clone size: once
CDR3 DNA: TGCGCCAGCAGCTTTACAGGGGGCACTGAAGCTTTCTTT
CDR3 protein: CASSFTGGTEAFF

V gene: TRBV29-1
J gene: TRBJ2-7
D gene: TRBD1
clone size: -
CDR3 DNA: TGCAGCGTGGGACAGGCCCACTACGAGCAGTACTTC
CDR3 protein: CSVGQAHYEQYF

V gene: TRBV7-2
J gene: TRBJ2-5
D gene: -
clone size: -
CDR3 DNA: TGTGCCAGCAGCTTAGCCGGCCGGGGGGAGACCCAGTACTTC
CDR3 protein: CASSLAGRGETQYF

V gene: TRBV30
J gene: TRBJ1-5
D gene: TRBD1
clone size: -
CDR3 DNA: TGTGCCTGGGGACAGGAGATCTATAGCAATCAGCCCCAGCATTTT
CDR3 protein: CAWGQEIYSNQPQHF

V gene: TRBV19
J gene: TRBJ1-1
D gene: TRBD1
clone size: -
CDR3 DNA: TGTGCCAGTAGCCCAATCCCCGACAGGGAAAAAACTGAAGCTTTCTTT
CDR3 protein: CASSPIPDREKTEAFF

V gene: TRBV30
J gene: TRBJ2-4
D gene: -
clone size: once
CDR3 DNA: TGTGCCTGGAGTCCCCCGGGGAAAAAAAACATTCAGTACTTC
CDR3 protein: CAWSPPGKKNIQYF

V gene: TRBV6-5
J gene: TRBJ1-1
D gene: TRBD1
clone size: -
CDR3 DNA: TGTGCCAGCAGGGGACAGCCGGCGAACACTGAAGCTTTCTTT
CDR3 protein: CASRGQPANTEAFF

V gene: TRBV28
J gene: TRBJ1-4
D gene: -
clone size: once
CDR3 DNA: TGTGCCAGCAGTTTCCCCGGGCCGGGGGAAAAACTGTTTTTT
CDR3 protein: CASSFPGPGEKLFF

V gene: TRBV2
J gene: TRBJ2-7
D gene: -
clone size: once
CDR3 DNA: TGTGCCAGCAGTGAAATGGCAGGTCGCTACGAGCAGTACTTC
CDR3 protein: CASSEMAGRYEQYF

V gene: TRBV27
J gene: TRBJ1-4
D gene: -
clone size: -
CDR3 DNA: TGTGCCAGCAGGAAGGGGACAACTAATGAAAAACTGTTTTTT
CDR3 protein: CASRKGTTNEKLFF

V gene: TRBV27
J gene: TRBJ2-7
D gene: -
clone size: -
CDR3 DNA: TGTGCCAGCAGTTTAGCGGGGGCCTCCTACGAGCAGTACTTC
CDR3 protein: CASSLAGASYEQYF

V gene: TRBV6-5
J gene: TRBJ1-1
D gene: TRBD1
clone size: few
CDR3 DNA: TGTGCCAGCAGTTCCAGGGGGATATTCACTGAAGCTTTCTTT
CDR3 protein: CASSSRGIFTEAFF

V gene: TRBV28
J gene: TRBJ2-7
D gene: -
clone size: -
CDR3 DNA: TGTGCCAGCAGTCCCAGGGGGGCAGGAACGTACGAGCAGTACTTC
CDR3 protein: CASSPRGAGTYEQYF

V gene: TRBV6-6
J gene: TRBJ1-1
D gene: -
clone size: -
CDR3 DNA: TGTGCCAGCAGGACCGCGCCGGGCACTGAAGCTTTCTTT
CDR3 protein: CASRTAPGTEAFF

V gene: TRBV20-1
J gene: TRBJ1-1
D gene: -
clone size: once
CDR3 DNA: TGCAGTGCCGTCACCGGGGAGGCTTTCTTT
CDR3 protein: CSAVTGEAFF

V gene: TRBV7-2
J gene: TRBJ1-5
D gene: -
clone size: -
CDR3 DNA: TGTGCCAGCAGCCCAAAGACAGGTCAACCCCAGCATTTT
CDR3 protein: CASSPKTGQPQHF

V gene: TRBV5-1
J gene: TRBJ2-1
D gene: TRBD1
clone size: -
CDR3 DNA: TGCGCCAGCAGCATTCGACAGGGGCTTCGTGACAATGAGCAGTTCTTC
CDR3 protein: CASSIRQGLRDNEQFF

V gene: TRBV5-4
J gene: TRBJ2-5
D gene: -
clone size: -
CDR3 DNA: TGTGCCAGCAGGAAAGGACAGCAAGAGACCCAGTACTTC
CDR3 protein: CASRKGQQETQYF

V gene: TRBV10-1
J gene: TRBJ2-3
D gene: TRBD2
clone size: -
CDR3 DNA: TGCGCCAGCAGTGCGACCGGGACTATTACAGATACGCAGTATTTT
CDR3 protein: CASSATGTITDTQYF

V gene: TRBV29-1
J gene: TRBJ1-1
D gene: -
clone size: -
CDR3 DNA: TGCAGCGTTGAAGTACTCACTGAAGCTTTCTTT
CDR3 protein: CSVEVLTEAFF

V gene: TRBV4-3
J gene: TRBJ2-1
D gene: -
clone size: -
CDR3 DNA: TGCGCCAGCAGCCAAGATCCGGGGGCCTACAATGAGCAGTTCTTC
CDR3 protein: CASSQDPGAYNEQFF

V gene: TRBV28
J gene: TRBJ1-6
D gene: TRBD1
clone size: -
CDR3 DNA: TGTGCCAGCACCCGAGGGGGCAGTAGGAATTCACCCCTCCACTTT
CDR3 protein: CASTRGGSRNSPLHF

V gene: TRBV7-2
J gene: TRBJ1-4
D gene: -
clone size: -
CDR3 DNA: TGTGCCAGCAGCCCTGAACAGGGAGGGGGGGCTTATGAAAAACTGTTTTTT
CDR3 protein: CASSPEQGGGAYEKLFF

V gene: TRBV5-4
J gene: TRBJ2-1
D gene: TRBD2
clone size: once
CDR3 DNA: TGTGCCAGCAGCCCAGGGACTAGCGGGAACCATGAGCAGTTCTTC
CDR3 protein: CASSPGTSGNHEQFF